The 30 T cell receptor beta chains presented below share a single source sample, sequenced in a study of blood T cell repertoires in COVID-19. Method: immunoSEQ multiplex PCR; TCRdb's copy keeps in-frame clones and lacks some. The top ten hold 0.65% to 0.85% of the sample, which has under 250,000 clones, roughly 90% seen once. The sample taken for sequencing was peripheral blood. These TCRs come from a man aged 55 to 70 with COVID-19, enrolled during active disease.

Concerning this clone itself: No DNA is shown, since the ends of the CDR3 on it are uncertain; the CDR3 is the one TCRdb lists. The chain links TRBV2 to TRBJ1-4. Germline V gives CDR1 SNHLY, CDR2 FYNNEI. The CDR3 is 16 amino acids long, termini counted. This chain's CDR3 is CASSTSGEGTNEKLFF.

The V gene is TRBV7-9, the J gene TRBJ2-3, with 8 bases lining up with TRBD1. CDR3 length: 17 amino acids. The germline gives CDR1 SEHNR, CDR2 FQNEAQ (reference sequence). The trim removed 6 bases at V and 6 bases at J, leaving 17 bases unmatched. The CDR3 reads CASRSGSRTGPYDTQYF. The CDR3 DNA follows: TGTGCCAGCAGATCTGGATCTCGGACAGGGCCCTACGATACGCAGTATTTT.

V and J are TRBV5-1 and TRBJ2-2; D may be TRBD1 (5 bases). The germline V gene encodes CDR1 SGHRS and CDR2 YFSETQ. The V end was cut by 4 bases, the J end by 7 bases, with 20 bases between. This CDR3 spans 16 amino acids. CDR3 DNA sequence: TGCGCCAGCAGCCCCCTCGGGCAGGGCATGGTCGGGGAGCTGTTTTTT. This translates into CASSPLGQGMVGELFF.

The V call is TRBV11-2, the J call TRBJ2-5; TRBD1 matches 12 bases. This CDR3 has 17 amino acids. Trimming at V came to 4 bases and at J to 6 bases, leaving 12 bases not matched to a gene. Per the germline V gene, CDR1 is SGHAT and CDR2 is FQNNGV. As DNA, the CDR3 is TGTGCCAGCAGCTCCCTTCGAGGGACAGGGGGCCGAAAGACCCAGTACTTC. Its protein is CASSSLRGTGGRKTQYF. The variable domain in full, with the rest retrieved from reference TRBV11-2 and TRBJ2-5, is EAGVAQSPRYKIIEKRQSVAFWCNPISGHATLYWYQQILGQGPKLLIQFQNNGVVDDSQLPKDRFSAERLKGVDSTLKIQPAKLEDSAVYLCASSSLRGTGGRKTQYFGPGTRLLVL.

CDR3 nucleotide sequence: TGTGCCAGCAGTCGGACAGATACCCAGCCCCAGCATTTT. As protein: CASSRTDTQPQHF. V usage is TRBV3-1 (or the pseudogene TRBV3-2) and J usage is TRBJ1-5; D possibly corresponds to TRBD1 (6 bases). Germline CDR1 reads LGHDT; CDR2 reads YNNKEL (reference sequence). Trimming removed 6 bases at V and 7 bases at J, with 13 bases between. The CDR3 is 13 amino acids.

Points on this clone: Different DNA sequences within this sample yield the same CDR3. The rearrangement links TRBV30 to TRBJ1-1, with D tentatively TRBD1 (5 bases). With 0 bases removed from V and 4 bases from J, the gap between germline ends came to 12 bases. The CDR3 is made up of 14 amino acids. In germline, CDR1 is GTSNPN, CDR2 SVGIG (reference sequence). CDR3 in amino acids: CAWSVGQGGTEAFF. CDR3 nucleotides: TGTGCCTGGAGTGTGGGGCAGGGAGGCACTGAAGCTTTCTTT.

The chain recombines TRBV30 with TRBJ1-2, with TRBD1 matching 12 bases. With V trimmed by 3 bases and J by 8 bases, 13 bases remained unmatched. There are 16 residues in the CDR3. Germline V gene lookup returns CDR1 GTSNPN and CDR2 SVGIG (reference sequence). The DNA of the CDR3 is TGTGCCTGGAGGCCCCTACCGGGACAGGGGGCGCTGGGCTACACCTTC. It codes for CAWRPLPGQGALGYTF.

This chain uses TRBV5-1 with TRBJ2-7, with TRBD1 as a possible D gene (6 bases). The ends were cut back, 0 bases at V and 4 bases at J, with 14 bases in the middle. This CDR3 comprises 15 residues. Germline-derived CDR1 and CDR2 are SGHRS and YFSETQ. CDR3 sequence (DNA): TGCGCCAGCAGCTTGGCCAGGGGAGAGGGATACGAGCAGTACTTC. It translates to CASSLARGEGYEQYF.

The chain combines TRBV6-5 with TRBJ1-2; D possibly corresponds to TRBD1 (5 bases). This CDR3 comprises 13 residues. The germline V gene has CDR1 MNHEY and CDR2 SVGAGI. Trimming removed 5 bases from V and 1 base from J, with 8 bases in between. CDR3 sequence (DNA): TGTGCCAGCAGTCAGACAGATAACTATGGCTACACCTTC. Its protein is CASSQTDNYGYTF.

The chain employs TRBV6-5 and TRBJ2-7; 10 positions agree with TRBD2. The V gene end was trimmed by 2 bases and the J gene end by 4 bases; junction bases not matched to a gene: 5. Per germline, CDR1 MNHEY and CDR2 SVGAGI. This CDR3 has 15 amino acids. As DNA, the CDR3 is TGTGCCAGCAGTTACACCGGACTAGCGGAGTACGAGCAGTACTTC. Encoded protein: CASSYTGLAEYEQYF.

The chain links TRBV6-5 to TRBJ1-2; a possible D gene is TRBD1 (5 bases). The germline V gene encodes CDR1 MNHEY and CDR2 SVGAGI. Trimming removed 9 bases at V and 3 bases at J, with 11 bases between. The CDR3 loop spans 12 amino acids. CDR3 region: CASWGPDYGYTF. The CDR3 bases are TGTGCCAGTTGGGGCCCGGACTATGGCTACACCTTC.

The rearrangement joins TRBV18 to TRBJ2-1, with 15 positions matching TRBD2. After removal of 2 bases from V and 1 base from J, the junction contained 6 bases not matched to a gene. The CDR3 is made up of 19 amino acids. Germline V gene sequence: CDR1 KGHSH, CDR2 LQKENI. The CDR3 nucleotides read TGTGCCAGCTCACCAGGGGGACTAGCGGGAGGCCCGTCCTACAATGAGCAGTTCTTC. This translates into CASSPGGLAGGPSYNEQFF.

This chain joins TRBV4-1 and TRBJ2-7; perhaps TRBD1 as D (6 bases). Trimming took 0 bases from V and 0 from J, leaving 9 bases between them. Germline V gene lookup returns CDR1 MGHRA and CDR2 YSYEKL. The CDR3 has 15 residues. CDR3 in DNA: TGCGCCAGCAGCCAAGACCGGGACACCTCCTACGAGCAGTACTTC. Translated, it gives CASSQDRDTSYEQYF.

This chain links TRBV7-3 with TRBJ2-6; 7 nucleotides line up with TRBD1. V lost 5 bases, J lost 0 bases, and 7 bases stayed unmatched. The CDR3 totals 17 residues. The V gene's germline CDR1 is SGHTA and CDR2 FQGTGA. The CDR3 loop is CASSPLPGGSGANVLTF. As DNA, the CDR3 is TGTGCCAGCAGCCCCCTTCCAGGGGGCTCTGGGGCCAACGTCCTGACTTTC.

The J gene is TRBJ1-1, the V gene TRBV12-3 or TRBV12-4; 7 positions match TRBD1. V trimming: 5 bases; J trimming: 5 bases; junction bases outside the gene matches: 5. This CDR3 region has 13 residues. The DNA of the CDR3 is TGTGCCAGCAGTCAGACAGGGAGGACTGAAGCTTTCTTT. This codes for CASSQTGRTEAFF.

This chain uses TRBV2 with TRBJ2-3; TRBD2 matches at 12 bases. V shed 5 bases, J shed 5 bases, and the junction held 5 bases outside the gene matches. The germline V gene encodes CDR1 SNHLY and CDR2 FYNNEI. The CDR3 extends over 15 amino acids. The CDR3 DNA is TGTGCCAGCAGTTGGACTAGCGGGGTTGGAGATACGCAGTATTTT. As protein: CASSWTSGVGDTQYF.

This chain connects TRBV6-5 to TRBJ2-7, with 12 bases that match TRBD2. J was trimmed by 1 base and V by 10 bases; bases with no gene match: 5. This CDR3 is built from 14 residues. Germline V gene lookup returns CDR1 MNHEY and CDR2 SVGAGI. CDR3 DNA: TGTGCCACAACCACTAGCGGGAGGTCCTACGAGCAGTACTTC. Encoded protein: CATTTSGRSYEQYF.

The chain uses TRBV4-2 and TRBJ2-5; possible D gene TRBD1, 6 bases. In germline, CDR1 is LGHNA, CDR2 YNFKEQ. The CDR3 has 14 amino acids. V was cut by 3 bases and J by 0 bases, with 8 bases left in between. The CDR3 bases are TGTGCCAGCAGCCACGGACAGTACCAAGAGACCCAGTACTTC. This translates into CASSHGQYQETQYF.

The chain recombines TRBV3-1 (or the pseudogene TRBV3-2) with TRBJ2-7; D gene ambiguous. The CDR3 spans 15 residues. The germline CDR1 and CDR2 sequences are LGHDT and YNNKEL (reference sequence). V lost 2 bases and J 5 bases, leaving 16 bases between the germline ends. CDR3 sequence reads: CASSQSDFVLDEQYF. Written as DNA, the CDR3 is TGTGCCAGCAGCCAAAGTGATTTCGTGTTAGACGAGCAGTACTTC.

The chain uses TRBV7-3 and TRBJ2-1; D remains ambiguous. CDR3 length: 13 residues. V was trimmed by 0 bases and J by 7 bases, leaving 7 bases between them. The germline CDR1 and CDR2 sequences are SGHTA and FQGTGA. The CDR3, as DNA: TGTGCCAGCAGCTTAACGTCCCTTAATGAGCAGTTCTTC. Translated, it gives CASSLTSLNEQFF.

The rearrangement links TRBV28 to TRBJ1-2; 9 bases align to TRBD1. Germline CDR1 MDHEN, CDR2 SYDVKM. This CDR3 contains 14 residues. V shed 4 bases, J shed 10 bases, and the junction held 10 bases outside the gene matches. CDR3: CASSSIGQGLDYTF. CDR3 in DNA: TGTGCCAGCAGTTCCATCGGACAGGGGTTGGACTACACCTTC.

The gene calls are TRBV7-2 and TRBJ1-1; unclear D gene. Germline loops: CDR1 SGHTA, CDR2 FQGNSA. The CDR3 sequence is 15 residues long. V was trimmed by 1 base and J by 2 bases, leaving 11 bases between them. The CDR3: CASSLVQNPNTEAFF. The CDR3 DNA reads as TGTGCCAGCAGCTTAGTACAGAACCCAAACACTGAAGCTTTCTTT. Together with reference TRBV7-2 and TRBJ1-1, the CDR3 gives the full variable domain: GAGVSQSPSNKVTEKGKDVELRCDPISGHTALYWYRQSLGQGLEFLIYFQGNSAPDKSGLPSDRFSAERTGGSVSTLTIQRTQQEDSAVYLCASSLVQNPNTEAFFGQGTRLTVV.

The CDR3 is CASSLTFSGKGYNEQFF. The CDR3 DNA follows: TGCGCCAGCAGCTTGACCTTTAGCGGGAAAGGGTACAATGAGCAGTTCTTC. J is TRBJ2-1 and V is TRBV5-1; the match to TRBD2 covers 8 bases. From germline, CDR1 is SGHRS and CDR2 YFSETQ. CDR3 length: 17 residues. V was pared by 1 base and J by 4 bases, with 10 bases of the junction left unmatched. Full variable domain (missing parts from reference TRBV5-1 and TRBJ2-1): KAGVTQTPRYLIKTRGQQVTLSCSPISGHRSVSWYQQTPGQGLQFLFEYFSETQRNKGNFPGRFSGRQFSNSRSEMNVSTLELGDSALYLCASSLTFSGKGYNEQFFGPGTRLTVL.

The chain has TRBV28 and TRBJ2-5, with 9 bases fitting TRBD2. The CDR3 loop spans 13 amino acids. Germline V CDR1 and CDR2: MDHEN, SYDVKM. V lost 2 bases, J lost 5 bases, and 0 bases stayed unmatched. The CDR3 DNA sequence: TGTGCCAGCAGTTTACTAGCGGGGGAGACCCAGTACTTC. Its translation: CASSLLAGETQYF.

The chain links TRBV4-1 to TRBJ2-3; tentatively, D is TRBD2 (5 bases). CDR3 size: 18 residues. V lost 4 bases and J lost 8, with 28 bases in between. Germline V CDR1 and CDR2: MGHRA, YSYEKL. This CDR3 is CASSPGSFGGSRGRTQYF. In nucleotides, the CDR3 is TGCGCCAGCAGCCCGGGGTCGTTTGGCGGGTCCCGTGGTCGTACGCAGTATTTT.

The chain joins TRBV6-4 to TRBJ2-3; 9 positions match TRBD2. From germline, CDR1 is MRHNA and CDR2 SNTAGT. The V segment lost 4 bases and the J segment 6 bases; nucleotides outside the gene matches: 8. This CDR3 has 15 residues. DNA of the CDR3: TGTGCCAGCAGTGGACCGGGACTAGCTTTGGATACGCAGTATTTT. Protein: CASSGPGLALDTQYF.

The V call is TRBV6-5, the J call TRBJ1-2; 9 bases agree with TRBD1. The CDR3 loop spans 13 amino acids. The trim removed 5 bases at V and 5 bases at J, leaving 3 bases unmatched. The germline CDR1 and CDR2 sequences are MNHEY and SVGAGI. The CDR3 here is CASSTGQGYGYTF. The CDR3 bases are TGTGCCAGCAGTACGGGACAGGGATATGGCTACACCTTC.

This sequence joins TRBV27 and TRBJ1-5; 11 bases map to TRBD1. This CDR3 spans 19 amino acids. Germline lookup yields CDR1 MNHEY and CDR2 SMNVEV (reference sequence). V lost 6 bases, J lost 4 bases, and 17 bases stayed unmatched. CDR3 residues: CASRTLGTGGREFNQPQHF. The CDR3 region has the DNA TGTGCCAGCAGGACGCTCGGGACAGGGGGGCGGGAGTTTAATCAGCCCCAGCATTTT.

This clone has a single count. This sequence joins TRBV3-1 (or the pseudogene TRBV3-2) and TRBJ2-2, with TRBD2 as a possible D gene (6 bases). This CDR3 is 15 amino acids long. CDR1 is LGHDT, CDR2 YNNKEL, per germline (reference sequence). Trimming shortened V by 7 bases and J by 5 bases, and 17 bases separated the two germline ends. CDR3 amino acids: CASTLLGEVTGELFF. The CDR3 nucleotides read TGTGCCAGCACCCTTTTGGGGGAGGTAACCGGGGAGCTGTTTTTT.

J is TRBJ2-2 and V is TRBV28; TRBD2 might be the D (5 bases). Germline V gene data show CDR1 as MDHEN and CDR2 as SYDVKM. There are 16 residues in the CDR3. V lost 6 bases and J lost 2, with 16 bases in between. CDR3 amino acids: CASRIAGILNTGELFF. CDR3 coding DNA: TGTGCCAGCAGGATAGCCGGGATCCTCAACACCGGGGAGCTGTTTTTT.